A single sample is the source of the 21 T cell receptor beta chains below, sequenced in a study of T-cell memory formation after mild COVID-19. MiXCR, run by TCRdb on the 5' RACE reads, gives a single entry per CDR3 protein. The table shows 470,000 or so distinct CDR3 sequences, with approximately 20% occurring only once. Sequenced sample: PBMCs or a T cell subset sorted from them (not recorded which). The receptor set was obtained from an adult woman who had mild COVID-19 (a few samples of this study predate the infection). Cell type and time point are not known.

V gene TRBV6-5 combines with J gene TRBJ1-1; D not resolved. Trimming shortened V by 7 bases and J by 5 bases, and 17 bases separated the two germline ends. Germline assignment: CDR1 MNHEY and CDR2 SVGAGI. This CDR3 comprises 14 residues. The CDR3 DNA is TGTGCCAGCATCTTACGGGTCGGGTGGACTGAAGCTTTCTTT. This gives the protein CASILRVGWTEAFF.

The V gene is TRBV7-9, the J gene TRBJ2-3; D assignment may be TRBD1 or TRBD2 (5 bases each). Trimming took 1 base from V and 6 from J, leaving 11 bases between them. This CDR3 has 14 amino acids. The germline V gene encodes CDR1 SEHNR and CDR2 FQNEAQ (reference sequence). The CDR3, as DNA: TGTGCCAGCAGCTTAGGGTGGGGGTCCGATACGCAGTATTTT. Translation gives CASSLGWGSDTQYF.

On this clonotype: Germline and junction disagree at one end, which may indicate a read error. The genes are TRBV27 and TRBJ2-2; 11 bases agree with TRBD2. CDR1 and CDR2 from the germline V gene are MNHEY and SMNVEV (reference sequence). The CDR3 covers 17 residues. CDR3 protein: CASSLTSGSLNVGELLF. The CDR3 region has the DNA TGTGCCAGCAGTTTAACTAGCGGGAGCCTAAATGTTGGGGAGCTGCTTTTT.

This clonotype was seen only a few times. This chain connects TRBV5-1 to TRBJ2-2; TRBD2 aligns across 11 bases. This CDR3 contains 15 residues. With V trimmed by 7 bases and J by 1 base, 3 bases remained unmatched. Germline V gene sequence: CDR1 SGHRS, CDR2 YFSETQ. DNA for the CDR3: TGCGCCAGCGGTACTAGCGGGAGGAACACCGGGGAGCTGTTTTTT. This translates into CASGTSGRNTGELFF. The variable domain in full, completed from reference TRBV5-1 and TRBJ2-2, reads KAGVTQTPRYLIKTRGQQVTLSCSPISGHRSVSWYQQTPGQGLQFLFEYFSETQRNKGNFPGRFSGRQFSNSRSEMNVSTLELGDSALYLCASGTSGRNTGELFFGEGSRLTVL.

This clonotype has a handful of counts. V usage is TRBV7-2 and J usage is TRBJ1-4; perhaps TRBD1 as D (6 bases). CDR1 and CDR2 from the germline V gene are SGHTA and FQGNSA. Trimming shortened V by 2 bases and J by 8 bases, and 6 bases separated the two germline ends. This CDR3 contains 12 residues. The CDR3 spells CASSLRGEKLFF. In nucleotides, the CDR3 is TGTGCCAGCAGCTTAAGGGGGGAAAAACTGTTTTTT.

The chain couples TRBV20-1 to TRBJ1-2; D unclear. Germline V gene data show CDR1 as DFQATT and CDR2 as SNEGSKA (reference sequence). Trimming pared 3 bases from V and 3 bases from J, leaving 8 bases between. CDR3 length: 12 amino acids. CDR3 nucleotide sequence: TGCAGTGCTAGGGTCCGGGACTATGGCTACACCTTC. Its translation is CSARVRDYGYTF.

This clonotype came up a few times. This chain joins TRBV29-1 and TRBJ1-2; D possibly corresponds to TRBD1 (5 bases). The CDR3 spans 18 residues. V was shortened by 1 base and J by 0 bases, with 21 bases between the two germline ends. Germline CDR1 SQVTM, CDR2 ANQGSEA. The CDR3 DNA reads TGCAGCGTTGAAGCCCCAGTGGGGAAAGGGGATACTAACTATGGCTACACCTTC. It translates to CSVEAPVGKGDTNYGYTF.

The chain has TRBV3-1 and TRBJ1-1; the D is unclear. Trimming took 0 bases from V and 3 from J, leaving 11 bases between them. This CDR3 comprises 15 residues. CDR1 is LGHDT, CDR2 YNNKEL, per germline (reference sequence). The CDR3 loop is CASSQEGLWDTEAFF. CDR3 sequence (DNA): TGTGCCAGCAGCCAAGAGGGCTTGTGGGACACTGAAGCTTTCTTT.

The chain recombines TRBV29-1 with TRBJ2-5; D is tentatively TRBD1 or TRBD2 (5 bases each). CDR3 size: 14 residues. V lost 6 bases and J lost 2, with 16 bases in between. Looked up from germline, CDR1 is SQVTM and CDR2 is ANQGSEA. The CDR3 nucleotides read TGCAGCGTCGAGGTCTGGGGGTCTCAAGAGACCCAGTACTTC. Residues: CSVEVWGSQETQYF. Filled out from reference TRBV29-1 and TRBJ2-5, the complete variable domain reads SAVISQKPSRDICQRGTSLTIQCQVDSQVTMMFWYRQQPGQSLTLIATANQGSEATYESGFVIDKFPISRPNLTFSTLTVSNMSPEDSSIYLCSVEVWGSQETQYFGPGTRLLVL.

The V call is TRBV29-1, the J call TRBJ1-2; 9 bases match TRBD1. The V segment lost 3 bases and the J segment 7 bases; nucleotides outside the gene matches: 6. This CDR3 spans 13 amino acids. CDR1 and CDR2 (germline): SQVTM, ANQGSEA. CDR3: CSVDVGDRAGYTF. Here the CDR3 DNA reads TGCAGCGTTGATGTGGGGGACAGGGCTGGCTACACCTTC.

This clonotype occurred a few times. The chain recombines TRBV11-3 with TRBJ2-7, with 9 bases identical to TRBD1. V trimming: 3 bases; J trimming: 2 bases; junction bases outside the gene matches: 5. Germline V lookup: CDR1 SGHNT, CDR2 YENEEA. The CDR3 covers 15 residues. The CDR3, as DNA: TGTGCCAGCAGCTTCCCCGACAGGGGGACCTACGAGCAGTACTTC. It specifies CASSFPDRGTYEQYF.

This clonotype has just a few counts. CDR3 in DNA: TGCGCCAGCAGCTTCTCCGGGACAGAAATGTCCGGGGAGCTGTTTTTT. Amino acid sequence: CASSFSGTEMSGELFF. This chain links TRBV5-1 with TRBJ2-2, with TRBD1 matching over 7 bases. This CDR3 contains 16 residues. The J segment lost 6 bases and the V segment lost 2 bases, leaving 10 bases of the junction unmatched. The germline CDR1 and CDR2 sequences are SGHRS and YFSETQ. The entire variable domain, with the rest obtained from reference TRBV5-1 and TRBJ2-2, is as follows: KAGVTQTPRYLIKTRGQQVTLSCSPISGHRSVSWYQQTPGQGLQFLFEYFSETQRNKGNFPGRFSGRQFSNSRSEMNVSTLELGDSALYLCASSFSGTEMSGELFFGEGSRLTVL.

This chain uses TRBV29-1 with TRBJ2-7; 10 bases fit TRBD1. CDR3 length equals 15 residues. Trimming removed 1 base from V and 3 bases from J; junction bases left unmatched: 6. Germline values: CDR1 SQVTM, CDR2 ANQGSEA. The chain's CDR3 is CSVEVAGQGNYEQYF. The CDR3 bases are TGCAGCGTTGAAGTGGCGGGACAGGGGAACTACGAGCAGTACTTC.

A few counts support this clonotype. This sequence joins TRBV28 and TRBJ2-3; 7 bases match TRBD1. Per the germline V gene, CDR1 is MDHEN and CDR2 is SYDVKM. The CDR3 spans 18 residues. V lost 4 bases to trimming and J lost 4 bases; unmatched junction nucleotides: 17. The CDR3: CASSSQEKGALWSDTQYF. As DNA, the CDR3 is TGTGCCAGCAGTTCCCAAGAAAAGGGGGCCCTTTGGTCAGATACGCAGTATTTT.

There are a few counts of this clonotype. The junction shows a germline mismatch at one end, possibly a read error. The chain is built from TRBV12-3 or TRBV12-4 and TRBJ1-5; D uncertain. The CDR3 length is 12 residues. The CDR3 loop is CASSATRQAQHF. In DNA, the CDR3 is TGTGCCAGCAGCGCTACCCGTCAGGCCCAGCATTTT.

In this sample, this clonotype turned up a few times. The chain couples TRBV11-2 to TRBJ1-1, with D possibly matching TRBD1 (6 bases). Germline V lookup: CDR1 SGHAT, CDR2 FQNNGV. The CDR3 extends over 14 amino acids. V was pared by 8 bases and J by 5 bases, with 18 bases between. CDR3 loop: CASAEQGVGTEAFF. DNA for the CDR3: TGTGCCAGCGCAGAACAGGGTGTAGGGACTGAAGCTTTCTTT.

The sample holds a few counts of this clonotype. This rearrangement joins TRBV29-1 to TRBJ1-4; no definite D call. Germline V gene lookup returns CDR1 SQVTM and CDR2 ANQGSEA. The CDR3 spans 13 residues. Trimming shortened V by 4 bases and J by 7 bases, and 13 bases separated the two germline ends. CDR3 in DNA: TGCAGCGTTGGAGATACACGGGGTGAAAAACTGTTTTTT. Translating gives CSVGDTRGEKLFF.

This sequence joins TRBV9 and TRBJ1-2; 7 bases agree with TRBD1. The CDR3 is 16 residues long. The germline CDR1 and CDR2 sequences are SGDLS and YYNGEE. V lost 0 bases, J lost 4 bases, and 9 bases stayed unmatched. The CDR3 nucleotides are TGTGCCAGCAGCGTAGTCCCCGGACAGGAGTCCTATGGCTACACCTTC. Translation: CASSVVPGQESYGYTF.

This clonotype has only a few counts. One end of the junction varies from germline; a read error may be responsible. The chain links TRBV15 to TRBJ2-1; perhaps D is TRBD1 or TRBD2 (7 bases each). Germline V CDR1 and CDR2: LNHNV, YYDKDF (reference sequence). The CDR3 loop spans 11 amino acids. CDR3 coding DNA: TGTGCCACCAGCGGGGAGGGGGCTGAGATCTTC. Its protein is CATSGEGAEIF.

The chain recombines TRBV21-1 with TRBJ2-3; the table calls TRBD1, which could not be checked here. TRBV21-1 is assigned pseudogene status. This CDR3 region has 13 residues. CDR3 sequence: CAITTGAPDTQYF. DNA of the CDR3: TGTGCCATTACGACAGGGGCCCCGGATACGCAGTATTTT.

This clonotype was counted only a few times. This rearrangement joins TRBV7-2 to TRBJ1-1, with 11 bases that match TRBD1. V lost 3 bases to trimming and J lost 0 bases; unmatched junction nucleotides: 0. The CDR3 extends over 15 amino acids. Germline lookup yields CDR1 SGHTA and CDR2 FQGNSA. The CDR3 DNA follows: TGTGCCAGCAGCTTGGGACAGGGGGTGAACACTGAAGCTTTCTTT. This translates into CASSLGQGVNTEAFF.